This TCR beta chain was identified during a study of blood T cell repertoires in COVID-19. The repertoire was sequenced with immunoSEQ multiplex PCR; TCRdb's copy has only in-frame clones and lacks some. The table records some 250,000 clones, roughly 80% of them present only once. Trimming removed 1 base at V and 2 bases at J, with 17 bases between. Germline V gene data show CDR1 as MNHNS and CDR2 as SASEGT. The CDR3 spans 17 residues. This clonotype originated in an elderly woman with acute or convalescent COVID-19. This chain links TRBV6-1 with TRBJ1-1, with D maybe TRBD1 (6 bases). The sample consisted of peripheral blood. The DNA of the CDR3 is TGTGCCAGCAGTGAAGGGGGTCGGAGGACAGCAAACACTGAAGCTTTCTTT. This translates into CASSEGGRRTANTEAFF.